One sample yielded the 10 T cell receptor beta chains listed below, sequenced in a study of T cells in Graves' hyperthyroidism and ophthalmopathy. The source material, RNA transcripts, was used to amplify TCR beta CDR3 regions. First-round RT-PCR targeting the TCR CDR3 was performed with the HTBI primer set. MiXCR was run by TCRdb on the multiplex PCR reads, yielding one entry per CDR3 protein. Here the sample spans about 680,000 distinct CDR3 sequences, about a third being singletons. What was sequenced was blood. These receptors came from a woman aged 40 to 49 with Graves' hyperthyroidism.

The chain couples TRBV7-9 to TRBJ1-2; unclear D gene. V lost 5 bases to trimming and J lost 0 bases, with 10 bases between them. Germline CDR1 is SEHNR and CDR2 is FQNEAQ (reference sequence). The CDR3 has 14 residues. The CDR3 loop is CASSQNLANYGYTF. The CDR3 nucleotides read TGTGCCAGCAGCCAAAACTTAGCTAACTATGGCTACACCTTC.

Notes on this clonotype: Since a much larger clone is just one base distant, this may be a read error. The CDR3 is CSVGQGELGYAF. The CDR3 region has the DNA TGCAGCGTTGGACAGGGGGAATTAGGCTACGCCTTC. This chain joins TRBV29-1 and TRBJ1-2, with TRBD1 identical over 9 bases. This CDR3 is built from 12 residues. Germline assignment: CDR1 SQVTM and CDR2 ANQGSEA. Filled out from reference TRBV29-1 and TRBJ1-2, the complete variable domain reads SAVISQKPSRDICQRGTSLTIQCQVDSQVTMMFWYRQQPGQSLTLIATANQGSEATYESGFVIDKFPISRPNLTFSTLTVSNMSPEDSSIYLCSVGQGELGYAFGSGTRLTVV.

This clonotype appeared many times. The V and J genes are TRBV15 and TRBJ1-3; D might be TRBD1 (5 bases). From germline, CDR1 is LNHNV and CDR2 YYDKDF (reference sequence). The CDR3 length is 14 residues. V was cut by 5 bases and J by 8 bases, with 16 bases left in between. The CDR3 loop is CATSAGTRVDTIYF. CDR3 coding DNA: TGTGCCACCAGCGCTGGGACCCGGGTTGACACCATATATTTT.

This clonotype was observed many times. This rearrangement joins TRBV19 to TRBJ1-4; 10 bases map to TRBD1. CDR3 size: 15 residues. In germline, CDR1 is LNHDA, CDR2 SQIVND (reference sequence). Trimming took 3 bases from V and 10 from J; bases not matched to a gene: 8. The CDR3 spells CASSISGTGAGKLFF. Written as DNA, the CDR3 is TGTGCCAGTAGTATCTCGGGGACAGGGGCTGGAAAACTGTTTTTT.

The chain combines TRBV6-2 or TRBV6-3 with TRBJ2-5; D ambiguous. CDR3 length: 14 residues. With 2 bases removed from V and 0 bases from J, the gap between germline ends came to 7 bases. Germline values: CDR1 MNHEY, CDR2 SVGEGT. This chain's CDR3 is CASSYNSDQETQYF. The CDR3 DNA reads as TGTGCCAGCAGTTACAACTCCGACCAAGAGACCCAGTACTTC.

A word on this clonotype: An end of the junction does not agree with germline; a read error may underlie this. The chain recombines TRBV7-2 with TRBJ1-6, with a possible D match to TRBD1 (5 bases). This CDR3 region has 17 residues. Germline CDR1 and CDR2: SGHTA and FQGNSA. CDR3 region: CASSQGMRGTPNSPLHF. CDR3 sequence (DNA): TGCGCCAGCAGCCAAGGGATGCGGGGGACCCCTAATTCACCCCTCCACTTT.

The V and J genes are TRBV10-1 and TRBJ2-3; unclear D gene. Trimming shortened V by 0 bases and J by 0 bases, and 7 bases separated the two germline ends. Germline loops: CDR1 WNHNN, CDR2 SYGVQD (reference sequence). CDR3 size: 15 residues. CDR3 amino acids: CASSESLESTDTQYF. The CDR3 DNA reads TGCGCCAGCAGTGAGTCCCTCGAAAGCACAGATACGCAGTATTTT.

In its sample, this clonotype was seen many times. The chain carries TRBV4-1 and TRBJ1-1, with D unclear. The CDR3 is made up of 13 amino acids. The germline gives CDR1 MGHRA, CDR2 YSYEKL. V was clipped by 1 base and J by 5 bases, with 8 bases between them. The CDR3 is CASSQVGRTEAFF. CDR3 in DNA: TGCGCCAGCAGCCAAGTTGGCAGAACTGAAGCTTTCTTT.

This clonotype was detected many times. The chain has TRBV29-1 and TRBJ1-5; no clear D. V dropped 1 base and J dropped 5 bases, with 9 bases sitting between them. Germline V gene sequence: CDR1 SQVTM, CDR2 ANQGSEA. CDR3 length: 13 amino acids. CDR3: CSVEAGFDQPQHF. The DNA for the CDR3 is TGCAGCGTTGAAGCCGGGTTTGATCAGCCCCAGCATTTT. Based on the CDR3 plus reference TRBV29-1 and TRBJ1-5, the full variable domain is SAVISQKPSRDICQRGTSLTIQCQVDSQVTMMFWYRQQPGQSLTLIATANQGSEATYESGFVIDKFPISRPNLTFSTLTVSNMSPEDSSIYLCSVEAGFDQPQHFGDGTRLSIL.

This clonotype was observed a few times. The chain recombines TRBV7-8 with TRBJ1-1; D unclear. Trimming removed 5 bases from V and 3 bases from J, with 16 bases in between. Germline loops: CDR1 SGHVS, CDR2 FQNEAQ. The CDR3 has 15 amino acids. The CDR3 protein is CASSRTSRGDTEAFF. In DNA, the CDR3 is TGTGCCAGCAGCCGTACGTCCCGAGGAGACACTGAAGCTTTCTTT.